The 11 T cell receptor beta chains below come from one sample, sequenced in a study of identical twins. TCRdb recomputed calls from the 5' RACE reads with MiXCR, one row per CDR3 protein. The table includes roughly 240,000 distinct CDR3 sequences, roughly 7% detected once. The same sample was also studied in work on yellow fever vaccine responses in identical twins.

The sample consisted of memory (CD45RO+) T cells sorted from blood. All receptors derive from a woman aged 18-35 years in good health.

This clonotype was found a few times. The V gene is TRBV6-1, the J gene TRBJ1-4; D is unresolved. CDR3 length equals 15 residues. Trimming removed 5 bases at V and 1 base at J, with 11 bases between. Germline lookup yields CDR1 MNHNS and CDR2 SASEGT. As DNA, the CDR3 is TGTGCCAGCAGTCAAAACCCAGGAACTAATGAAAAACTGTTTTTT. Translated: CASSQNPGTNEKLFF.

This clonotype was detected only a few times. The chain is built from TRBV28 and TRBJ2-1; TRBD1 is a possible D gene (6 bases). The CDR3 is 11 residues long. Trimming stripped 2 bases from V and 14 bases from J, with 10 bases between. Germline values: CDR1 MDHEN, CDR2 SYDVKM. As DNA, the CDR3 is TGTGCCAGCAGTTTAGGACAGAAAAAGTTCTTC. Protein sequence: CASSLGQKKFF.

There are many counts of this clonotype. The rearrangement uses TRBV6-5 and TRBJ1-1; D is undetermined. The CDR3 is made up of 15 amino acids. Trimming cost V 0 bases and J 5 bases, with 13 bases left between them. Germline CDR1 MNHEY, CDR2 SVGAGI. The CDR3 nucleotides read TGTGCCAGCAGTTACTCGAACCGGGTTAGTACTGAAGCTTTCTTT. Protein product: CASSYSNRVSTEAFF.

This clonotype came up a few times. This rearrangement joins TRBV18 to TRBJ2-7; 9 bases align to TRBD2. Germline trimming cut 0 bases from V and 2 bases from J; bases unmatched to any gene: 5. The germline CDR1 and CDR2 sequences are KGHSH and LQKENI. The length of the CDR3 is 16 residues. The DNA for the CDR3 is TGTGCCAGCTCACCACCGCGCGGGAGGGGACCCTACGAGCAGTACTTC. Its protein product is CASSPPRGRGPYEQYF.

In its sample, this clonotype was seen a few times. The rearrangement links TRBV12-3 or TRBV12-4 to TRBJ2-7; 7 nucleotides match TRBD1. CDR3 length: 15 amino acids. V lost 0 bases, J lost 2 bases, and 4 bases stayed unmatched. CDR3 bases: TGTGCCAGCAGTTTAGCCCCCGGGACAGCCTACGAGCAGTACTTC. Encoded protein: CASSLAPGTAYEQYF.

This clonotype was counted many times. The chain combines TRBV7-8 with TRBJ2-3, with TRBD2 matching over 13 bases. Looked up from germline, CDR1 is SGHVS and CDR2 is FQNEAQ. The V segment lost 5 bases and the J segment 1 base; nucleotides outside the gene matches: 9. There are 18 residues in the CDR3. The CDR3 here is CASSAGTSGEWGTDTQYF. The CDR3 DNA sequence: TGTGCCAGCAGCGCCGGGACTAGCGGGGAGTGGGGCACAGATACGCAGTATTTT.

V usage is TRBV24-1 and J usage is TRBJ2-2, with a tentative D call TRBD1 (5 bases). Germline V gives CDR1 KGHDR, CDR2 SFDVKD. V was cut by 6 bases and J by 4 bases, with 11 bases left in between. This CDR3 spans 14 amino acids. This chain's CDR3 is CATSTKGVTGELFF. The CDR3 bases are TGTGCCACCAGTACGAAAGGGGTCACCGGGGAGCTGTTTTTT.

The V call is TRBV2, the J call TRBJ1-1, with a tentative D call TRBD1 (6 bases). Trimming removed 6 bases from V and 0 bases from J, with 14 bases in between. This CDR3 is 15 amino acids long. In germline, CDR1 is SNHLY, CDR2 FYNNEI. DNA for the CDR3: TGTGCCAGCAGGGGGGGCCTTCGAATGAACACTGAAGCTTTCTTT. This sequence encodes CASRGGLRMNTEAFF.

The chain uses TRBV14 and TRBJ1-2; 8 bases map to TRBD1. The CDR3 is made up of 14 amino acids. Germline lookup yields CDR1 SGHDN and CDR2 FVKESK. The trim removed 3 bases at V and 8 bases at J, leaving 8 bases unmatched. The CDR3 coding sequence is TGTGCCAGCAGCCAGAACAGGGGGTCGGGGGGCTACACCTTC. Residues: CASSQNRGSGGYTF.

This clonotype was seen only a few times. The chain combines TRBV9 with TRBJ2-3; D gene uncertain. Trimming cost V 0 bases and J 2 bases, with 10 bases left between them. The CDR3 loop spans 15 amino acids. The germline gives CDR1 SGDLS, CDR2 YYNGEE. Here the CDR3 DNA reads TGTGCCAGCAGCGTAGGTGTCACCATCACAGATACGCAGTATTTT. The encoded protein is CASSVGVTITDTQYF.

This clonotype was seen more than once but under ten times. The rearrangement joins TRBV20-1 to TRBJ1-2; D is unclear. Trimming took off 4 bases at V and 3 bases at J, with 9 bases between the two ends. Germline V gives CDR1 DFQATT, CDR2 SNEGSKA (reference sequence). The CDR3 has 12 residues. The CDR3 bases are TGCAGTGCTATAAGGACGCACTATGGCTACACCTTC. Protein product: CSAIRTHYGYTF.